These 24 T cell receptor beta chains originate from one sample sequenced in a study of cytomegalovirus exposure and HLA in healthy donors. Using immunoSEQ multiplex PCR, the repertoire was profiled, and TCRdb retains in-frame clones only, with some absent. The table records some 64,000 clones, approximately 97% of them present only once. Material: PBMCs. All receptors derive from a woman aged 18 to 35 in good health and CMV-seropositive.

The CDR3 DNA reads TGTGCCAGCAGCCAAGCCCCGACAGGGGGCAATGAGCAGTTCTTC. Translation gives CASSQAPTGGNEQFF. V is TRBV7-2 and J is TRBJ2-1; TRBD1 matches 9 bases. CDR1 is SGHTA and CDR2 is FQGNSA in the germline V gene. V shed 5 bases and J 6 bases; nucleotides not matched to a gene: 8. This CDR3 has 15 amino acids.

The chain couples TRBV21-1 to TRBJ2-3; the table's D call, TRBD1, has no DNA check behind it. TRBV21-1 is a pseudogene. This CDR3 has 19 residues. CDR3 protein: CASSKGFSRQGASTDTQYF. The CDR3 nucleotides read TGTGCCAGCAGCAAAGGGTTTAGTAGACAGGGGGCTAGCACAGATACGCAGTATTTT.

The V and J genes are TRBV7-2 and TRBJ2-2; 7 bases are shared with TRBD2. CDR3 length equals 15 residues. Looked up from germline, CDR1 is SGHTA and CDR2 is FQGNSA. Germline trimming cut 5 bases from V and 6 bases from J; bases unmatched to any gene: 9. CDR3 region: CASSPVVGGAGELFF. CDR3 DNA: TGTGCCAGCAGCCCTGTTGTGGGGGGGGCCGGGGAGCTGTTTTTT.

V is TRBV18 and J is TRBJ1-2; 7 nucleotides agree with TRBD1. V shed 2 bases and J 2 bases; nucleotides not matched to a gene: 5. The CDR3 is 15 residues long. The V gene's germline CDR1 is KGHSH and CDR2 LQKENI. CDR3 DNA sequence: TGTGCCAGCTCACCAAGGGACAGTAACAACTATGGCTACACCTTC. Translation gives CASSPRDSNNYGYTF.

This rearrangement joins TRBV29-1 to TRBJ1-2; TRBD1 agrees at 7 bases. V shed 6 bases and J 4 bases; nucleotides not matched to a gene: 8. The germline CDR1 and CDR2 sequences are SQVTM and ANQGSEA. This CDR3 contains 13 residues. As DNA, the CDR3 is TGCAGCGTAATAGACAGGGTAGGCTATGGCTACACCTTC. Translating it yields CSVIDRVGYGYTF.

The rearrangement joins TRBV6-5 to TRBJ2-1; D is perhaps TRBD2 (5 bases). Germline-derived CDR1 and CDR2 are MNHEY and SVGAGI. The length of the CDR3 is 13 residues. V was cut by 5 bases and J by 6 bases, with 11 bases left in between. The DNA for the CDR3 is TGTGCCAGCAGTCGCGGACTGGTCAATGAGCAGTTCTTC. As protein: CASSRGLVNEQFF.

The V gene is TRBV7-6, the J gene TRBJ2-7; 7 bases align to TRBD2. This CDR3 comprises 15 residues. CDR1 and CDR2 (germline): SGHVS, FNYEAQ. V gave up 4 bases and J gave up 0 bases; unmatched junction bases: 6. The CDR3 nucleotides are TGTGCCAGCAGCTGGAGGGACTACTCCTCCTACGAGCAGTACTTC. Amino acid sequence: CASSWRDYSSYEQYF.

The chain uses TRBV19 and TRBJ1-4; the match to TRBD1 covers 8 bases. The CDR3 is 16 amino acids. J lost 2 bases, V lost 3 bases, and 5 bases had no gene match. Germline V CDR1 and CDR2: LNHDA, SQIVND (reference sequence). The CDR3 region has the DNA TGTGCCAGTAGTATCCCCAGGGGGCCCACTAATGAAAAACTGTTTTTT. Encoded protein: CASSIPRGPTNEKLFF.

The V and J genes are TRBV19 and TRBJ2-1, with 9 bases fitting TRBD2. There are 15 residues in the CDR3. V trimming: 4 bases; J trimming: 6 bases; junction bases outside the gene matches: 7. Germline V gene sequence: CDR1 LNHDA, CDR2 SQIVND (reference sequence). The CDR3 coding sequence is TGTGCCAGTAGTAGCGGGAGGGCCAAAAGCAATGAGCAGTTCTTC. Translation: CASSSGRAKSNEQFF. Variable domain in full (rest from reference TRBV19 and TRBJ2-1): DGGITQSPKYLFRKEGQNVTLSCEQNLNHDAMYWYRQDPGQGLRLIYYSQIVNDFQKGDIAEGYSVSREKKESFPLTVTSAQKNPTAFYLCASSSGRAKSNEQFFGPGTRLTVL.

The J gene is TRBJ2-7, the V gene TRBV6-6; 7 positions agree with TRBD1. With V trimmed by 4 bases and J by 4 bases, 13 bases remained unmatched. The CDR3 is 16 amino acids. Germline assignment: CDR1 MNHNY and CDR2 SVGAGI (reference sequence). The CDR3 loop is CASSSTLGTARYEQYF. The CDR3 DNA is TGTGCCAGCAGTTCGACTCTCGGGACAGCCCGTTACGAGCAGTACTTC.

The chain has TRBV5-6 and TRBJ2-1, with TRBD2 identical over 13 bases. The germline V gene encodes CDR1 SGHDT and CDR2 YYEEEE. Trimming took 4 bases from V and 7 from J; bases not matched to a gene: 14. CDR3 length equals 18 residues. The DNA of the CDR3 is TGTGCCAGCAGCGGGAGGACTAGCGGGAGCTGGTACAAAAATGAGCAGTTCTTC. Its translation: CASSGRTSGSWYKNEQFF.

V gene TRBV5-1 combines with J gene TRBJ2-3, with TRBD2 matching over 11 bases. Germline assignment: CDR1 SGHRS and CDR2 YFSETQ. CDR3 length equals 15 residues. The V segment lost 3 bases and the J segment 6 bases; nucleotides outside the gene matches: 6. Here the CDR3 DNA reads TGCGCCAGCAGCTACTACTCTAGCGGGAGGGATACGCAGTATTTT. This translates into CASSYYSSGRDTQYF.

The chain couples TRBV5-1 to TRBJ2-1; D might be TRBD2 (5 bases). The CDR3 spans 12 residues. V lost 10 bases to trimming and J lost 4 bases, with 12 bases between them. Germline V gene sequence: CDR1 SGHRS, CDR2 YFSETQ. The CDR3 sequence: CAPVGLYNEQFF. CDR3 coding DNA: TGCGCCCCAGTCGGACTTTACAATGAGCAGTTCTTC. Using reference TRBV5-1 and TRBJ2-1 for the parts outside the CDR3, the full variable domain is KAGVTQTPRYLIKTRGQQVTLSCSPISGHRSVSWYQQTPGQGLQFLFEYFSETQRNKGNFPGRFSGRQFSNSRSEMNVSTLELGDSALYLCAPVGLYNEQFFGPGTRLTVL.

The CDR3 DNA sequence: TGTGCCAGCAGTGACAGGGTTGGTGGAGAGACCCAGTACTTC. This sequence encodes CASSDRVGGETQYF. The chain carries TRBV2 and TRBJ2-5, with a tentative D call TRBD1 (5 bases). The CDR3 contains 14 residues. Germline V CDR1 and CDR2: SNHLY, FYNNEI. V lost 3 bases and J lost 4, with 12 bases in between.

This clone was detected once. The J gene is TRBJ2-1, the V gene TRBV29-1; 9 bases align to TRBD2. Germline V gene data show CDR1 as SQVTM and CDR2 as ANQGSEA. The ends lost 0 bases at V and 8 bases at J; junction bases unmatched: 2. The CDR3 sequence is 13 residues long. CDR3 DNA sequence: TGCAGCGTTGAAGATAGCGGGAGTTATGAGCAGTTCTTC. This sequence encodes CSVEDSGSYEQFF.

The rearrangement links TRBV11-3 to TRBJ2-5; possible D gene TRBD1, 6 bases. This CDR3 is 15 amino acids long. Germline values: CDR1 SGHNT, CDR2 YENEEA. Trimming left V 4 bases short and J 5 bases short, with 17 bases between. The CDR3 nucleotides are TGTGCCAGCAGCTCGTCCGTCAGGGGCTTCGAGACCCAGTACTTC. Protein sequence: CASSSSVRGFETQYF.

The chain links TRBV7-9 to TRBJ1-2; D is uncertain. V lost 1 base and J 4 bases, leaving 7 bases between the germline ends. Germline V lookup: CDR1 SEHNR, CDR2 FQNEAQ (reference sequence). This CDR3 is 13 amino acids long. CDR3 coding DNA: TGTGCCAGCAGCTTAGGGGCAGGCTATGGCTACACCTTC. Translating gives CASSLGAGYGYTF. Full variable domain (missing parts from reference TRBV7-9 and TRBJ1-2): DTGVSQNPRHKITKRGQNVTFRCDPISEHNRLYWYRQTLGQGPEFLTYFQNEAQLEKSRLLSDRFSAERPKGSFSTLEIQRTEQGDSAMYLCASSLGAGYGYTFGSGTRLTVV.

The CDR3, as DNA: TGTGCCAGTACTAGGTTTCGAGGAACTGAAGCTTTCTTT. Amino acids: CASTRFRGTEAFF. This rearrangement joins TRBV19 to TRBJ1-1; D is uncertain. Germline values: CDR1 LNHDA, CDR2 SQIVND (reference sequence). The germline V and J ends were trimmed by 7 bases and 5 bases, with 14 bases remaining between them. The CDR3 length is 13 residues.

The chain combines TRBV2 with TRBJ1-4; TRBD1 might be the D (6 bases). Germline V gene sequence: CDR1 SNHLY, CDR2 FYNNEI. V shed 3 bases and J shed 5 bases, with 16 bases lying between them. The CDR3 consists of 16 residues. The CDR3 DNA follows: TGTGCCAGCAGTGATTTGGGGTACAGGGCGAATGAAAAACTGTTTTTT. Its translation is CASSDLGYRANEKLFF. Full variable domain (rest looked up from reference TRBV2 and TRBJ1-4): EPEVTQTPSHQVTQMGQEVILRCVPISNHLYFYWYRQILGQKVEFLVSFYNNEISEKSEIFDDQFSVERPDGSNFTLKIRSTKLEDSAMYFCASSDLGYRANEKLFFGSGTQLSVL.

The chain carries TRBV7-6 and TRBJ1-1, with a weak D call TRBD1 (5 bases). V lost 1 base to trimming and J lost 2 bases, with 14 bases between them. The CDR3 contains 16 residues. CDR1 and CDR2 from the germline V gene are SGHVS and FNYEAQ. CDR3 in amino acids: CASSLVPTDSNTEAFF. In DNA form, the CDR3 reads TGTGCCAGCAGCTTAGTCCCGACAGATTCCAACACTGAAGCTTTCTTT.

The genes are TRBV27 and TRBJ2-1; D is possibly TRBD2 (5 bases). The CDR3 has 16 amino acids. The V end was cut by 6 bases, the J end by 1 base, with 16 bases between. Germline CDR1 reads MNHEY; CDR2 reads SMNVEV (reference sequence). The CDR3 nucleotides read TGTGCCAGCAGAAAAAGAATAAGCGGTTCCTACAATGAGCAGTTCTTC. It yields the protein CASRKRISGSYNEQFF.

The chain couples TRBV9 to TRBJ2-7, with 7 bases aligning to TRBD2. Germline lookup yields CDR1 SGDLS and CDR2 YYNGEE. Trimming at V came to 0 bases and at J to 1 base, leaving 7 bases not matched to a gene. The length of the CDR3 is 16 residues. CDR3 DNA sequence: TGTGCCAGCAGCGTAGGGGGGGGATCTGCGTCCTACGAGCAGTACTTC. Translation gives CASSVGGGSASYEQYF.

The chain uses TRBV21-1 and TRBJ1-5. TRBV21-1 is a pseudogene. The CDR3 contains 14 residues. CDR3 DNA: TGTGCCAGCAGCAAAGGCGGGGTCCGGCAGCCCCAGCATTTT. Its translation: CASSKGGVRQPQHF.

This chain uses TRBV28 with TRBJ2-2, with D unresolved. Germline values: CDR1 MDHEN, CDR2 SYDVKM. V lost 6 bases and J lost 3, with 11 bases in between. The CDR3 has 14 residues. CDR3 coding DNA: TGTGCCAGCAGGGCGGCTCTCGACACCGGGGAGCTGTTTTTT. This sequence encodes CASRAALDTGELFF. Using reference TRBV28 and TRBJ2-2 for the parts outside the CDR3, the full variable domain is DVKVTQSSRYLVKRTGEKVFLECVQDMDHENMFWYRQDPGLGLRLIYFSYDVKMKEKGDIPEGYSVSREKKERFSLILESASTNQTSMYLCASRAALDTGELFFGEGSRLTVL.